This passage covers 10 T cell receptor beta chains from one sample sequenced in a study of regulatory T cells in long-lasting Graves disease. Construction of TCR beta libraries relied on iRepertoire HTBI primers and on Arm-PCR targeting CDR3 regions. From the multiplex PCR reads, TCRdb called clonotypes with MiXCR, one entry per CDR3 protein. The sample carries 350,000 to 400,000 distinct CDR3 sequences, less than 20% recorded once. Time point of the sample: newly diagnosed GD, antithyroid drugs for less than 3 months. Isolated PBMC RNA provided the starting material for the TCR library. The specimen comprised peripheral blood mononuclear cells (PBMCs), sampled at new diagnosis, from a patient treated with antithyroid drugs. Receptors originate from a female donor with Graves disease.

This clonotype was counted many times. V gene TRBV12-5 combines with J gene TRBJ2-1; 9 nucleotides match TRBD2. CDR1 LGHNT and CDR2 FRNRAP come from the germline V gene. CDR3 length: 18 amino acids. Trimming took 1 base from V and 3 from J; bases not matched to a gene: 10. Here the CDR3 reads CASGLAAQLAGFYNEQFF. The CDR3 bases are TGTGCTAGTGGTTTGGCCGCCCAGCTAGCGGGATTCTACAATGAGCAGTTCTTC.

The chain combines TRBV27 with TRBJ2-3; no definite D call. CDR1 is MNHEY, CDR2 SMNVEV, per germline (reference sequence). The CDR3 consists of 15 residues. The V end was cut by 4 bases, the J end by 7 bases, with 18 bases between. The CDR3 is CASSSGQITWNTQYF. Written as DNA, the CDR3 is TGTGCCAGCAGTTCTGGGCAGATTACATGGAATACGCAGTATTTT.

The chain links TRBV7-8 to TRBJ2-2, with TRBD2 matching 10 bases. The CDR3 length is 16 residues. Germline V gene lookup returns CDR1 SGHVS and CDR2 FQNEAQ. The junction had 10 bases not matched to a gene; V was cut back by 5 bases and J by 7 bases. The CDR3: CASSLSGRALYGELFF. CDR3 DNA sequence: TGTGCCAGCAGCCTAAGCGGGAGGGCCCTCTACGGGGAGCTGTTTTTT.

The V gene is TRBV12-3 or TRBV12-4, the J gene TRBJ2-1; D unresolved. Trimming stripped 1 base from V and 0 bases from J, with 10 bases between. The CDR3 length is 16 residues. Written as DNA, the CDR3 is TGTGCCAGCAGTTTAGGGCGGCCTAGCTCCTACAATGAGCAGTTCTTC. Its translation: CASSLGRPSSYNEQFF.

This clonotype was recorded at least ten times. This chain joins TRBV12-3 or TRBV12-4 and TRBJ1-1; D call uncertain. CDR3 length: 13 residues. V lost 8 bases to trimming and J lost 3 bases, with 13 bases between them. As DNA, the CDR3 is TGTGCCAGCTCATGGTCGTGGGACACTGAAGCTTTCTTT. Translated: CASSWSWDTEAFF.

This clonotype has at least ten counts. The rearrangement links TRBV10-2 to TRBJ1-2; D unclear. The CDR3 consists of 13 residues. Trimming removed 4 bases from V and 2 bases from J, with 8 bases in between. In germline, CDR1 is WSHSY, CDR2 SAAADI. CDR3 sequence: CASSVGRNYGYTF. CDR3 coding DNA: TGCGCCAGCAGTGTTGGCAGGAACTATGGCTACACCTTC.

This CDR3 is CASSGGGGAGNTIYF. CDR3 bases: TGTGCCAGCAGCGGGGGGGGAGGGGCTGGAAACACCATATATTTT. This sequence joins TRBV9 and TRBJ1-3; possibly TRBD1 for D (5 bases). Germline lookup yields CDR1 SGDLS and CDR2 YYNGEE. V shed 3 bases and J shed 2 bases, with 12 bases lying between them. The CDR3 covers 15 residues.

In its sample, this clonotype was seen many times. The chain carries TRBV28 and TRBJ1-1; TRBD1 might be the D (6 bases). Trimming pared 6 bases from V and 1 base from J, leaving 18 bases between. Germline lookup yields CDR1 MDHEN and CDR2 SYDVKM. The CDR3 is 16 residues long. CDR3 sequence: CASRESVYRENTEAFF. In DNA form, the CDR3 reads TGTGCCAGCAGAGAATCGGTATACAGGGAGAACACTGAAGCTTTCTTT.

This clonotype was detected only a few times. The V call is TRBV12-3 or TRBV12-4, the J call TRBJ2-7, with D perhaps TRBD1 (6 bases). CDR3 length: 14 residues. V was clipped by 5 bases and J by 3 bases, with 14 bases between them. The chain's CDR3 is CASSLLDRHYEQYF. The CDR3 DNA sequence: TGTGCCAGCAGTCTATTAGACAGGCACTACGAGCAGTACTTC.

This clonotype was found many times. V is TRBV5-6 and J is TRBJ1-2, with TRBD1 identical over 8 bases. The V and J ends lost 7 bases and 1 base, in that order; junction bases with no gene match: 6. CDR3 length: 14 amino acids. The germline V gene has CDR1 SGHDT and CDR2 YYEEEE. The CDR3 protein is CASERDRRNYGYTF. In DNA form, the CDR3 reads TGTGCCAGCGAAAGGGACAGGCGTAACTATGGCTACACCTTC.